This TCR beta chain was captured by sequencing in a study of technical replicates of blood from a handful of donors (dated by TCRdb to about 2017). Libraries came from the immunoSEQ multiplex PCR assay. This immuneACCESS table, as held by TCRdb, lists in-frame sequences with V and J called but not all clones. Of the missing ones, under half trace to an unresolved V gene in checked studies; the others have no known cause. Recorded for this sample are about 61,000 clones; around 87% of them occurred a single time. Together, the top ten hold roughly 5.6% of the sample. Points on this clone: Its antigen remains undetermined. No much larger clone is present one base from it, and per-base qualities are unavailable.

Counted from cysteine to phenylalanine, this CDR3 has 16 amino acids. The CDR3 DNA has 48 bases and is translated from base 1. Germline trimming amounts to 1 base on V and 6 bases on J, with 7 as the count of junction bases outside the gene matches. Reading the germline V gene gives CDR1 MGHDK and CDR2 SYGVNS. The sequence was obtained from a human donor in good health. Some clones in this sample may be carry-over from other donors' samples. Sequenced input: PBMCs. The sequence is built from TRBV25-1 and TRBJ2-1; a stretch of 9 junction bases matches TRBD2. The nucleotide sequence is TGTGCCAGCAGTGAATCGGGCGGGGGGGTGTTCAATGAGCAGTTCTTC. This gives the protein CASSESGGGVFNEQFF.